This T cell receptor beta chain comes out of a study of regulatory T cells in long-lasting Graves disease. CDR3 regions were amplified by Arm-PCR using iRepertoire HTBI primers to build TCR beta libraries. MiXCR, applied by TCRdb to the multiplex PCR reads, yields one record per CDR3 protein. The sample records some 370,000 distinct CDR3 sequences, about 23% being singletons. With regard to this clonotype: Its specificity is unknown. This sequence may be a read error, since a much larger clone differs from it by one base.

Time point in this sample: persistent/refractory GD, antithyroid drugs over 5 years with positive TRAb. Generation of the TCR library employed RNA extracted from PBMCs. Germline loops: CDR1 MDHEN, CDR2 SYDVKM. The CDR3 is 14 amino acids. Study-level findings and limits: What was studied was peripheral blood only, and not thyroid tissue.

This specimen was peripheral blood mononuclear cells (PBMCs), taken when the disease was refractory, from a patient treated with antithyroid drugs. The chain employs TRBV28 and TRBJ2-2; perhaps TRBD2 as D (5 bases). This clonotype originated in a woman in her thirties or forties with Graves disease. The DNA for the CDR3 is TGTGCCAGCAGTTTATTGGCGGGTCACGGGGAGCTGGTTTTT. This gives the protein CASSLLAGHGELVF.